This entry features one T cell receptor beta chain sequence. This entry belongs to a study of blood T cell repertoires in COVID-19. Overall study context: Samples came from the United States, Italy and Spain, spanning acute and convalescent COVID-19.

The V and J ends lost 1 base and 8 bases respectively, with 8 bases between them. The CDR3 consists of 11 residues. Germline lookup yields CDR1 DFQATT and CDR2 SNEGSKA (reference sequence). As processed by the authors: Estimated nucleated cell counts came from reference gene primer amplification. The assay was immunoSEQ multiplex PCR, and TCRdb's table has in-frame clones only and misses some. V and J calls and clone size come straight from that table; D and trimming were deduced from the DNA. The data contain roughly 340,000 clones, about nine tenths of them singletons. The receptor was isolated from a woman aged 70 to 79 with COVID-19, enrolled during active disease. The sequenced material came from peripheral blood. This chain links TRBV20-1 with TRBJ1-2, with D perhaps matching TRBD1 (5 bases). CDR3 residues: CSARVQGGYTF. Here the CDR3 DNA reads TGCAGTGCTAGAGTTCAGGGAGGCTACACCTTC.